This T cell receptor beta chain stems from a study of blood T cell repertoires in COVID-19 (dated by TCRdb to the early 2020s). With regard to the full study: Collaborator samples came from the United States, Italy and Spain and covered acute and convalescent phases of COVID-19. The prospective study material was composed of cDNA or gDNA derived from T cells, B-cell-depleted T cells, or PBMCs. Deeply sampled blood TCRbeta repertoires from subjects exposed to, actively infected with, or recovered from COVID-19 were included in the dataset. The repertoires were released in a freely available public database meant as a resource for research on the immune response to SARS-CoV-2. Samples were obtained from the ongoing ImmuneRACE study (first 160 participants) and from over a thousand subjects provided by 6 global collaborators. A de-identified subject ID, COVID-19 status, age in years and sex were almost always included in the sample metadata. Where available, HLA class I and class II types were taken from metadata supplied by the sample provider and were not determined by assay-based typing. The research as a whole found: Clinical and demographic metadata were provided uncurated, with the amount varying by source and participant.

The CDR3 measures 16 amino acids from cysteine to phenylalanine. The CDR3 DNA has 48 bases and is translated from base 1. Sequences MGHRA (CDR1) and YSYEKL (CDR2) are obtained from the germline V gene. V has 1 base trimmed and J has 5 bases trimmed; junction bases matching no gene number 7. TCRbeta CDR3 regions were amplified from genomic DNA using the immunoSEQ Assay, a bias-controlled multiplex PCR. As for the authors' bioinformatics: Nucleated cell counts per sample were estimated from amplification of reference gene primers within the assay. To quantify the absolute abundance of each unique TCRbeta CDR3 rearrangement, sequence reads were collapsed and filtered. For each sample, productive Simpson clonality was calculated as the square root of Simpson's diversity index across productive rearrangements. This immuneACCESS table, as held by TCRdb, lists in-frame sequences with V and J called but not all clones. Of the missing ones, under half trace to an unresolved V gene in checked studies; the others have no known cause. From that table come the V and J calls and clone size; the DNA was used to work out D and trimming. Counted in this sample were 140,000 to 150,000 clones; over 75% of them appeared once. Of the sample, roughly 1.5% falls within the top ten clones.

Note on this clone: Its antigen is unknown. No base quality values were provided; no much bigger clone lies one nucleotide off.

Collaborating institutions collected whole blood in K2EDTA tubes following their own protocols. For TCRbeta analysis, collaborators shipped samples as frozen whole blood, isolated PBMCs, or DNA extracted from either of those sample types. Sequenced material: peripheral blood. This clonotype was obtained from a woman between 45 and 60 years old with acute or convalescent COVID-19. The rearrangement joined TRBV4-1 to TRBJ2-3; the junction holds 9 bases that match TRBD1. The CDR3 loop reads CASSQVGTGGGDTQYF. DNA sequence: TGCGCCAGCAGCCAAGTTGGTACAGGGGGCGGAGATACGCAGTATTTT.